This T cell receptor beta chain emerged from a study of blood T cell repertoires in COVID-19. Authors' data handling: Reference gene primer amplification gave nucleated cell count estimates. TCRdb's table, derived via immunoSEQ multiplex PCR, lists solely in-frame clones and lacks some. V, J and clone size are those of that table, while D and trimming were read from the DNA. The profile shows about 76,000 clones, less than 95% of them singletons. Sequenced material: peripheral blood. This sequence was found in a woman between 45 and 65 years old in a cohort sampled during active COVID-19.

The CDR3 coding sequence is TGTGCCAGCTCACGGGACAGGGACACTGAAGCTTTCTTT. Protein product: CASSRDRDTEAFF. The rearrangement links TRBV18 to TRBJ1-1; 9 positions match TRBD1. This CDR3 has 13 amino acids. Germline trimming cut 4 bases from V and 3 bases from J; bases unmatched to any gene: 0. The germline V gene encodes CDR1 KGHSH and CDR2 LQKENI.